This TCR beta chain was captured by sequencing in a study of blood T cell repertoires in COVID-19. The overall study: T cells, B-cell-depleted T cells, or PBMCs supplied cDNA or gDNA.

V trimming: 3 bases; J trimming: 5 bases; junction bases outside the gene matches: 7. The V gene's germline CDR1 is KGHDR and CDR2 SFDVKD. The CDR3 extends over 15 amino acids. Per the authors' pipeline: Amplifying reference gene primers gave estimates of nucleated cell counts. Sequencing used immunoSEQ multiplex PCR; TCRdb keeps in-frame clones, though not all of them. D and trimming come from the DNA, and the V and J calls and clone size come from that table. The repertoire has around 65,000 clones, roughly three quarters of them found once; the top ten carry approximately 15%. This chain joins TRBV24-1 and TRBJ2-5; 8 bases align to TRBD2. The TCR sequence derives from a man aged 55 to 69 with acute or convalescent COVID-19. Sequences were obtained from peripheral blood. The CDR3 loop reads CATSDAREGGETQYF. CDR3 in DNA: TGTGCCACCAGTGATGCCCGGGAGGGCGGTGAGACCCAGTACTTC.